The clone carrying this T cell receptor beta chain has a count of ten or more. RNA transcripts yielded amplified TCR beta CDR3 regions. HTBI primers were employed in a first-round RT-PCR of the TCR CDR3. MiXCR was run by TCRdb on the multiplex PCR reads, yielding one entry per CDR3 protein. The table shows approximately 600,000 distinct CDR3 sequences, with about 15% occurring only once. The data derive from a study of T cells in Graves' hyperthyroidism and ophthalmopathy. The CDR3 sequence is 14 residues long. CDR1 and CDR2 from the germline V gene are MNHNS and SASEGT. The V end lost 5 bases, the J end lost 1 base, and 11 bases lay between the germline ends.

The source of this sequence is a woman between 40 and 50 years old with Graves' ophthalmopathy. The rearrangement joins TRBV6-1 to TRBJ1-1, with a possible D match to TRBD1 (5 bases). The material sequenced was blood. The CDR3 loop reads CASSLKTGNTEAFF. The CDR3 DNA sequence: TGTGCCAGCAGTCTCAAAACAGGGAACACTGAAGCTTTCTTT.